A selection of T cell receptor beta chains follows, all from one sample in a study of early T cells in non-severe SARS-CoV-2 infection. TCRdb re-analysed the 5' RACE reads in MiXCR, keeping a single row per CDR3 protein. The profile shows roughly 93,000 distinct CDR3 sequences, roughly 9.6% of them singletons. Sequenced input: whole blood. The source is an adult who was a healthcare worker with PCR-confirmed SARS-CoV-2 infection or an uninfected control (not recorded which). The CDR3 runs from the conserved cysteine through the conserved F or W. A D gene is named only where the DNA matches it firmly. Clone size is shown for a subset of rows, as once, few, many or a class of expanded clone.

>TRBD2|TRBJ2-7|.|TRBV7-2
TGTGCCAGCAGCTTAGAACTAGCGGGGACCTACGAGCAGTACTTC
CASSLELAGTYEQYF
>TRBD2|TRBJ2-1|.|TRBV12-3/TRBV12-4
TGTGCCAGCAGTCCCCCGGGGACTAGCGGATTATCTTCCTACAATGAGCAGTTCTTC
CASSPPGTSGLSSYNEQFF
>.|TRBJ1-6|few|TRBV15
TGTGCCACCAGCAGGGAATCGGGTTCACCCCTCCACTTT
CATSRESGSPLHF
>.|TRBJ1-6|.|TRBV5-1
TGCGCCAGCAGCTTGGGCAGGGGAGACAATTCACCCCTCCACTTT
CASSLGRGDNSPLHF
>TRBD2|TRBJ2-7|many|TRBV7-6
TGTGCCAGCAGCCGGAGTCCCGGGACTAGCGGACAATCCCCCTACGAGCAGTACTTC
CASSRSPGTSGQSPYEQYF
>.|TRBJ2-3|few|TRBV29-1
TGCAGCGTTGAAAGGACTAGCACAGATACGCAGTATTTT
CSVERTSTDTQYF
>.|TRBJ1-1|many|TRBV7-2
TGTGCCAGCAGCCCACCCCCGACAGTCAACACTGAAGCTTTCTTT
CASSPPPTVNTEAFF
>.|TRBJ2-2|few|TRBV20-1
TGCAGTGCTAGAAAAGGGGCGCGGGACACCGGGGAGCTGTTTTTT
CSARKGARDTGELFF
>TRBD2|TRBJ2-5|few|TRBV7-6
TGTGCCAGCAGCTTATCCTGGACTAGTGGTGAGACCCAGTACTTC
CASSLSWTSGETQYF
>TRBD1|TRBJ2-1|few|TRBV4-1
TGCGCCAGCAGCCAAACGGACAGGGGACCCTACAATGAGCAGTTCTTC
CASSQTDRGPYNEQFF
>.|TRBJ2-7|many|TRBV7-2
TGTGCCAGCAGCTTAGGCCCGGGGAGCTACGAGCAGTACTTC
CASSLGPGSYEQYF
>.|TRBJ2-7|.|TRBV5-1
TGCGCCAGCAGCTTGGGCGACGTCGACGAGCAGTACTTC
CASSLGDVDEQYF
>TRBD1|TRBJ1-4|many|TRBV12-3/TRBV12-4
TGTGCCAGCAGTAACAGACAGGGCAGTGAAAAACTGTTTTTT
CASSNRQGSEKLFF
>.|TRBJ2-6|.|TRBV20-1
TGCAGTGCTAGATCACAGGGTTCTGGGGCCAACGTCCTGACTTTC
CSARSQGSGANVLTF
>.|TRBJ1-6|.|TRBV6-5
TGTGCCAGCAGTAGGGGGGGGGACTCCTATAATTCACCCCTCCACTTT
CASSRGGDSYNSPLHF
>TRBD1|TRBJ2-7|many|TRBV2
TGTGCCAGCAGTCGAGGGACAGGGTCCTACGAGCAGTACTTC
CASSRGTGSYEQYF
>.|TRBJ1-4|.|TRBV7-9
TGTGCCAGCGGCCGAACCTTGGGAGCAACTAATGAAAAACTGTTTTTT
CASGRTLGATNEKLFF
>.|TRBJ1-1|many|TRBV18
TGTGCCAGCTCGTTGACGGGATGGGACACTGAAGCTTTCTTT
CASSLTGWDTEAFF
>.|TRBJ1-3|many|TRBV10-3
TGTGCCATCAGTGAGTCGACCACAGGGACTGGAAACACCATATATTTT
CAISESTTGTGNTIYF
>.|TRBJ2-4|many|TRBV6-1
TGTGCCAGCAGCCCGGGACCCGAGGACATTCAGTACTTC
CASSPGPEDIQYF
>TRBD1|TRBJ2-7|.|TRBV18
TGTGCCAGCTTCAAGGGACAGGGGGACGAGCAGTACTTC
CASFKGQGDEQYF